The clone carrying this T cell receptor beta chain was seen a single time. As yet, its antigen is unknown. CDR1 MNHNY and CDR2 SVGAGI come from the germline V gene (reference sequence). Germline trimming cut 6 bases from V and 1 base from J; bases unmatched to any gene: 10. The CDR3 sequence is 16 residues long. This sample was taken from a study of cytomegalovirus exposure and HLA in healthy donors. The overall study: Genetic ancestry analysis placed under 90% of the 398 donors that were genotyped in the Caucasian-associated cluster.

Findings and caveats of the study: Solely CMV serostatus was available to characterize immune exposure.

The primer mix had 60 Vbeta and 13 Jbeta primers. Here immunoSEQ multiplex PCR was the method, and the copy in TCRdb shows in-frame clones only, minus some. The repertoire holds approximately 91,000 clones, with around 70% as singletons. Specimen: PBMCs. The chain couples TRBV6-6 to TRBJ1-1, with 8 bases matching TRBD1. The receptor's source is a female donor in good health and CMV-seronegative. The CDR3 protein is CASRPGGRLANTEAFF. The CDR3 DNA is TGTGCCAGCAGGCCAGGGGGCAGGTTGGCGAACACTGAAGCTTTCTTT.